Sequencing of this T cell receptor (beta chain) was carried out in a study of sequential checkpoint blockade in melanoma. Background on the study: Randomization was 1:1 between first-line nivolumab→ipilimumab and ipilimumab→nivolumab. TCRβ was sequenced from DNA of 91 pretreatment tumors.

The treatment here: randomized to nivolumab then ipilimumab (arm A) or the reverse (arm B). None of the patients previously received DNA-damaging chemotherapy. Regarding this clone: Its antigen is as yet unknown.

Study-level findings and limits: Tumor T-cell fraction and clonality correlated with PD-L1 and CD8+ counts.

Trimming took 1 base from V and 1 from J; bases not matched to a gene: 1. CDR3 size: 15 residues. Germline assignment: CDR1 LNHNV and CDR2 YYDKDF (reference sequence). TCRdb keeps only in-frame clones here, not all; method: immunoSEQ multiplex PCR. Counted here are roughly 6,300 clones, more than 25% occurring once; the ten biggest clones make up over 7.5%. The sequence was obtained from a human donor with melanoma. The chain employs TRBV15 and TRBJ2-3, with 8 bases that match TRBD2. The sample in question was tumor tissue (inferred from file names), obtained from a patient given nivolumab and ipilimumab in sequence. The DNA for the CDR3 is TGTGCCACCAGCAGAGGGCGGGGGGGCACAGATACGCAGTATTTT. As protein: CATSRGRGGTDTQYF.